The 15 T cell receptor beta chains listed next were all sequenced from one sample in a study of blood T cell repertoires in COVID-19 (TCRdb year 2020). Library preparation used the immunoSEQ multiplex PCR assay. This immuneACCESS table, as held by TCRdb, lists in-frame sequences with V and J called but not all clones. Of the missing ones, under half trace to an unresolved V gene in checked studies; the others have no known cause. The sample table contains approximately 180,000 clones; only one count was recorded for 88% of them. The ten largest clonotypes hold approximately 4% of the sample. The sequenced sample consisted of peripheral blood. These receptors all come from a human donor in a cohort sampled during active COVID-19.

The chain employs TRBV7-2 and TRBJ2-3, with D perhaps matching TRBD2 (6 bases). V lost 2 bases, J lost 0 bases, and 9 bases lay in between. The germline V gene encodes CDR1 SGHTA and CDR2 FQGNSA. This CDR3 spans 15 amino acids. The chain's CDR3 is CASSLLAQSTDTQYF. The CDR3 nucleotides read TGTGCCAGCAGCTTACTAGCGCAAAGCACAGATACGCAGTATTTT.

This rearrangement joins TRBV28 to TRBJ2-5, with a weak D call TRBD1 (6 bases). V dropped 2 bases and J dropped 5 bases, with 15 bases sitting between them. Germline V CDR1 and CDR2: MDHEN, SYDVKM. CDR3 length: 15 residues. CDR3 DNA sequence: TGTGCCAGCAGTTTAAGGTCGACAGGATGGGAGACCCAGTACTTC. Its translation: CASSLRSTGWETQYF.

This chain connects TRBV6-5 to TRBJ2-7, with 9 bases aligning to TRBD1. Germline CDR1 reads MNHEY; CDR2 reads SVGAGI. The CDR3 extends over 15 amino acids. With 4 bases clipped from V and 6 bases from J, the junction kept 10 bases outside the gene matches. The CDR3 is CASSSADRGAFEQYF. Written as DNA, the CDR3 is TGTGCCAGCAGTTCCGCGGACAGGGGTGCCTTCGAGCAGTACTTC.

The chain combines TRBV2 with TRBJ2-5; 9 bases are a match to TRBD1. After removal of 6 bases from V and 5 bases from J, the junction contained 10 bases not matched to a gene. The germline V gene has CDR1 SNHLY and CDR2 FYNNEI. The CDR3 covers 15 residues. CDR3: CASRGGQGPRETQYF. The CDR3 coding sequence is TGTGCCAGCAGGGGAGGACAGGGGCCCCGGGAGACCCAGTACTTC.

The chain combines TRBV9 with TRBJ2-7; 10 nucleotides align to TRBD2. The CDR3 consists of 15 residues. Germline loops: CDR1 SGDLS, CDR2 YYNGEE. The J segment lost 3 bases and the V segment lost 3 bases, leaving 6 bases of the junction unmatched. The CDR3 spells CASSAHSGGNYEQYF. The CDR3 bases are TGTGCCAGCAGCGCCCATAGCGGGGGGAACTACGAGCAGTACTTC.

This chain joins TRBV30 and TRBJ2-7; perhaps TRBD1 as D (5 bases). This CDR3 comprises 14 residues. Germline V gene sequence: CDR1 GTSNPN, CDR2 SVGIG (reference sequence). The V end was cut by 0 bases, the J end by 3 bases, with 12 bases between. DNA for the CDR3: TGTGCCTGGAGTGTGGACACCGGGCTCTACGAGCAGTACTTC. Protein sequence: CAWSVDTGLYEQYF.

In this sample, this clone turned up a few times. The rearrangement joins TRBV7-9 to TRBJ2-1, with a weak D call TRBD1 (5 bases). The CDR3 spans 13 residues. The germline gives CDR1 SEHNR, CDR2 FQNEAQ (reference sequence). V was cut by 2 bases and J by 8 bases, with 10 bases left in between. The CDR3 reads CASSLNSRDEQFF. The CDR3 DNA reads TGTGCCAGCAGCTTAAACAGCAGGGATGAGCAGTTCTTC.

This sequence joins TRBV2 and TRBJ1-2, with D uncertain. The CDR3 is 12 amino acids. V gave up 4 bases and J gave up 4 bases, with 7 bases separating them. The germline CDR1 and CDR2 sequences are SNHLY and FYNNEI. CDR3 DNA sequence: TGTGCCAGCAGTGGTGGACTCTATGGCTACACCTTC. Amino acids: CASSGGLYGYTF.

The chain combines TRBV6-4 with TRBJ2-1, with 10 bases that match TRBD2. V shed 6 bases, J shed 5 bases, and the junction held 7 bases outside the gene matches. The CDR3 is 15 residues long. Germline V gives CDR1 MRHNA, CDR2 SNTAGT. The chain's CDR3 is CASRDLAGANNEQFF. The CDR3 nucleotides are TGTGCCAGCAGAGATCTAGCGGGGGCCAACAATGAGCAGTTCTTC.

V usage is TRBV5-6 and J usage is TRBJ1-2, with D unclear. Trimming pared 0 bases from V and 6 bases from J, leaving 15 bases between. Germline lookup yields CDR1 SGHDT and CDR2 YYEEEE. This CDR3 region has 15 residues. CDR3 amino acids: CASSLGPTELDGYTF. The CDR3 DNA sequence: TGTGCCAGCAGCTTGGGCCCTACCGAGTTAGATGGCTACACCTTC.

V is TRBV6-5 and J is TRBJ1-2; 7 nucleotides align to TRBD1. The CDR3 loop spans 15 amino acids. The germline V gene has CDR1 MNHEY and CDR2 SVGAGI. The V gene end was trimmed by 5 bases and the J gene end by 2 bases; junction bases not matched to a gene: 8. In DNA form, the CDR3 reads TGTGCCAGCAGTCCCTCAGGGGGGACAAACTATGGCTACACCTTC. This encodes CASSPSGGTNYGYTF.

This chain uses TRBV10-3 with TRBJ1-1; possibly TRBD1 for D (6 bases). The length of the CDR3 is 17 residues. Trimming removed 0 bases from V and 0 bases from J, with 14 bases in between. In germline, CDR1 is ENHRY, CDR2 SYGVKD. The CDR3 sequence: CAISESGGTLMNTEAFF. For the CDR3, the DNA is TGTGCCATCAGTGAGTCTGGGGGCACCCTAATGAACACTGAAGCTTTCTTT.

This chain uses TRBV5-1 with TRBJ2-7; TRBD2 agrees at 9 bases. Germline CDR1 reads SGHRS; CDR2 reads YFSETQ. The CDR3 sequence is 13 residues long. J gave up 2 bases and V 4 bases, and 1 base lay outside the gene matches. CDR3 nucleotide sequence: TGCGCCAGCAGCGCTAGCGGGACCTACGAGCAGTACTTC. It translates to CASSASGTYEQYF.

The DNA of the CDR3 is TGTGCCAGCAGTTACTCTGGTAGTTACAATGAGCAGTTCTTC. Translation: CASSYSGSYNEQFF. The chain combines TRBV6-5 with TRBJ2-1; D remains unclear. The CDR3 spans 14 residues. CDR1 is MNHEY, CDR2 SVGAGI, per germline. V lost 0 bases and J 4 bases, leaving 7 bases between the germline ends.

Only one count was recorded for this clone. V is TRBV5-1 and J is TRBJ2-1; 8 nucleotides align to TRBD1. The V and J ends lost 5 bases and 5 bases, in that order; junction bases with no gene match: 6. This CDR3 has 14 residues. Germline CDR1 SGHRS, CDR2 YFSETQ. CDR3 residues: CASSPGQVHNEQFF. CDR3 nucleotides: TGCGCCAGCAGTCCGGGACAGGTCCACAATGAGCAGTTCTTC.